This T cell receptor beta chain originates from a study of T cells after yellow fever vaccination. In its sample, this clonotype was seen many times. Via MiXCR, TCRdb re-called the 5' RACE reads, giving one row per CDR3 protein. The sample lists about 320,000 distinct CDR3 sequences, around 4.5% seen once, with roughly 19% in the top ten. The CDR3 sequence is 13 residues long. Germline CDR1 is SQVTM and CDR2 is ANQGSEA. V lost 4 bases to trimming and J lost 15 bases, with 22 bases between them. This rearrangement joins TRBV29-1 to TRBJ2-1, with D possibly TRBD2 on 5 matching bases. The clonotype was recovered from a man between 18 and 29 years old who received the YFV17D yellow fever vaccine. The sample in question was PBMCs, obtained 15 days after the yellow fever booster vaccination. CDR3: CSVVSGNDLKMFF. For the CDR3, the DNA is TGCAGCGTTGTGTCGGGGAATGATTTGAAAATGTTCTTC.